One sample yielded the 8 T cell receptor beta chains listed below, sequenced in a study of cytotoxic CD8 clonotypes in ibrutinib-treated CLL. Sequencing was performed with immunoSEQ multiplex PCR; in TCRdb, only in-frame clones are kept and a portion is missing. The sample comprises about 270,000 clones, around 76% of which are singletons, and around 5.1% rests with the top ten. Here the sequenced sample was PBMCs, taken at disease progression, from a patient treated with ibrutinib. The source of these receptors is a human donor with chronic lymphocytic leukemia.

This clone was counted between two and nine times. V usage is TRBV27 and J usage is TRBJ2-1, with D possibly matching TRBD2 (6 bases). From germline, CDR1 is MNHEY and CDR2 SMNVEV (reference sequence). This CDR3 region has 14 residues. V gave up 5 bases and J gave up 5 bases, with 13 bases separating them. CDR3 protein: CASSPTSGDNEQFF. CDR3 DNA sequence: TGTGCCAGCAGTCCCACTTCGGGGGACAATGAGCAGTTCTTC.

This chain uses TRBV9 with TRBJ2-7, with a possible D match to TRBD1 (5 bases). The germline CDR1 and CDR2 sequences are SGDLS and YYNGEE. This CDR3 contains 15 residues. V shed 3 bases and J shed 0 bases, with 13 bases lying between them. The CDR3 sequence: CASSETDSPSYEQYF. The CDR3 DNA sequence: TGTGCCAGCAGCGAAACCGACAGTCCCTCCTACGAGCAGTACTTC.

The chain combines TRBV7-6 with TRBJ2-7; 10 nucleotides match TRBD1. CDR1 is SGHVS, CDR2 FNYEAQ, per germline. Trimming at V came to 1 base and at J to 5 bases, leaving 5 bases not matched to a gene. CDR3 length: 15 amino acids. This CDR3 is CASSLEFGQGDEQYF. The CDR3 bases are TGTGCCAGCAGCTTAGAGTTCGGACAGGGGGACGAGCAGTACTTC. The full variable domain, rest sourced from reference TRBV7-6 and TRBJ2-7, is GAGVSQSPRYKVTKRGQDVALRCDPISGHVSLYWYRQALGQGPEFLTYFNYEAQQDKSGLPNDRFSAERPEGSISTLTIQRTEQRDSAMYRCASSLEFGQGDEQYFGPGTRLTVT.

The V gene is TRBV5-1, the J gene TRBJ1-2, with D perhaps TRBD1 (6 bases). Germline CDR1 is SGHRS and CDR2 is YFSETQ. The CDR3 has 13 residues. Trimming pared 4 bases from V and 8 bases from J, leaving 15 bases between. Written as DNA, the CDR3 is TGCGCCAGCAGCAGAACAGGGTCTCTAGGCTACACCTTC. Encoded protein: CASSRTGSLGYTF. The full variable domain, with the rest looked up from reference TRBV5-1 and TRBJ1-2, is KAGVTQTPRYLIKTRGQQVTLSCSPISGHRSVSWYQQTPGQGLQFLFEYFSETQRNKGNFPGRFSGRQFSNSRSEMNVSTLELGDSALYLCASSRTGSLGYTFGSGTRLTVV.

The chain carries TRBV29-1 and TRBJ2-5; D is unresolved. The germline V gene encodes CDR1 SQVTM and CDR2 ANQGSEA. V dropped 4 bases and J dropped 1 base, with 7 bases sitting between them. The CDR3 is 12 residues long. The CDR3 DNA reads TGCAGCGTTGTTCGATCCCAAGAGACCCAGTACTTC. It encodes CSVVRSQETQYF. Variable domain in full (rest from reference TRBV29-1 and TRBJ2-5): SAVISQKPSRDICQRGTSLTIQCQVDSQVTMMFWYRQQPGQSLTLIATANQGSEATYESGFVIDKFPISRPNLTFSTLTVSNMSPEDSSIYLCSVVRSQETQYFGPGTRLLVL.

This chain links TRBV5-4 with TRBJ1-2; 7 bases are shared with TRBD1. V shed 3 bases, J shed 0 bases, and the junction held 8 bases outside the gene matches. The CDR3 is 16 amino acids. In germline, CDR1 is SGHNT, CDR2 YYREEE (reference sequence). CDR3 coding DNA: TGTGCCAGCAGCTCTCCCGGGACAGCCTCTAACTATGGCTACACCTTC. Translation: CASSSPGTASNYGYTF. Based on the CDR3 plus reference TRBV5-4 and TRBJ1-2, the full variable domain is ETGVTQSPTHLIKTRGQQVTLRCSSQSGHNTVSWYQQALGQGPQFIFQYYREEENGRGNFPPRFSGLQFPNYSSELNVNALELDDSALYLCASSSPGTASNYGYTFGSGTRLTVV.

The rearrangement links TRBV9 to TRBJ2-3; the D gene is possibly TRBD1 (6 bases). CDR1 SGDLS and CDR2 YYNGEE come from the germline V gene. The CDR3 sequence is 15 residues long. The V gene lost 4 bases and the J gene lost 1 base, with 13 bases spanning the gap. CDR3 residues: CASSYRATGTDTQYF. Written as DNA, the CDR3 is TGTGCCAGCAGCTACAGGGCGACCGGCACAGATACGCAGTATTTT.

As for this clone: Distinct nucleotide sequences in the sample also encode this CDR3. This chain joins TRBV6-5 and TRBJ1-1; D is unclear. Germline V gene data show CDR1 as MNHEY and CDR2 as SVGAGI. V was clipped by 2 bases and J by 5 bases, with 9 bases between them. The CDR3 runs 13 residues. Here the CDR3 reads CASSYGPGTEAFF. The DNA for the CDR3 is TGTGCCAGCAGTTACGGGCCGGGGACTGAAGCTTTCTTT.